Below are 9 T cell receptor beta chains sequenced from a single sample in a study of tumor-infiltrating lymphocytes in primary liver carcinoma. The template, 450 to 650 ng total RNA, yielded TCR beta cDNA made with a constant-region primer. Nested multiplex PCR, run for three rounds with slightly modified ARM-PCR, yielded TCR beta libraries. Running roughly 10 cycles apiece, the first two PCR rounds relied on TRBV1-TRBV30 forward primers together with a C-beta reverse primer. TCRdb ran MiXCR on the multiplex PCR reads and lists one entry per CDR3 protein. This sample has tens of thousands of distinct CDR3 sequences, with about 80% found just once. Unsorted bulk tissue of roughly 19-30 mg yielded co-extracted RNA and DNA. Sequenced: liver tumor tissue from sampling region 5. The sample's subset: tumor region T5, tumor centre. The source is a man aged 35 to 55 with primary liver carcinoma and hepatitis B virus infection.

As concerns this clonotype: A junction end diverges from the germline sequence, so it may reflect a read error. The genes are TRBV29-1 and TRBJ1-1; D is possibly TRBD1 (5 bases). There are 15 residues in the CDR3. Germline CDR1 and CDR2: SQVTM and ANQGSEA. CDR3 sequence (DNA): TGCAACGTTGGATGGGGGTGGGGTATGAACACTGAAGCTTTCTTT. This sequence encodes CNVGWGWGMNTEAFF.

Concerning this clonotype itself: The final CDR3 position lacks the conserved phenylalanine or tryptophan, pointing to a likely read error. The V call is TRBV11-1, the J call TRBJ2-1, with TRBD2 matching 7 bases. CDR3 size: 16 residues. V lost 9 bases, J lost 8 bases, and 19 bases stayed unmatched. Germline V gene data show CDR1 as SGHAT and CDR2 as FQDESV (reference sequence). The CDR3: CASRKKMRMGGDEQFY. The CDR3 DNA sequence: TGTGCCAGTAGAAAAAAGATGAGGATGGGAGGGGATGAGCAGTTCTAC.

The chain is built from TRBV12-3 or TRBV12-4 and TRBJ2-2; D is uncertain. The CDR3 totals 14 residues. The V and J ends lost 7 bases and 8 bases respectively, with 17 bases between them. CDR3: CASMETTNTGELFF. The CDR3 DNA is TGTGCCAGCATGGAGACAACGAATACAGGGGAGCTGTTTTTT.

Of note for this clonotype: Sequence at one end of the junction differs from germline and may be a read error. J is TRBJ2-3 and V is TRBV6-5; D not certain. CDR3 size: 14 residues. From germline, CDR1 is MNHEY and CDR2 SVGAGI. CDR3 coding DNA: TGTGCCAGCAGTTTGGCCGGAGACACAGATATGCAGTATTTT. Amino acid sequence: CASSLAGDTDMQYF.

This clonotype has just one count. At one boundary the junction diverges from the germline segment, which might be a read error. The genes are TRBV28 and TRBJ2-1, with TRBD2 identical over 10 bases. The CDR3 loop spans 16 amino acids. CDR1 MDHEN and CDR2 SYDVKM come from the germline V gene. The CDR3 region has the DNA TGTGCGTGCATCCCCCCGGAGCGGGGGGGCTACAGTGAGCAGTTCTTC. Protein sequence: CACIPPERGGYSEQFF.

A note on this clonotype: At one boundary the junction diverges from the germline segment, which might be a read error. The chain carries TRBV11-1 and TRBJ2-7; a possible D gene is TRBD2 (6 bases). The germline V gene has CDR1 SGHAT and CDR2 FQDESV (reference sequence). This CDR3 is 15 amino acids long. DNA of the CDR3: TGTGTCAGCAGCTTAATGGGATCGGGAGAATACGAGCAATACTTC. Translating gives CVSSLMGSGEYEQYF.

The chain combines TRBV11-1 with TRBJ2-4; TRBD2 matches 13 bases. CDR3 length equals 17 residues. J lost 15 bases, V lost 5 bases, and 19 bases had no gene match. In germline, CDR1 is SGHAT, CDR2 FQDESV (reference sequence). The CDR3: CASSLPGTSGTKNSRYF. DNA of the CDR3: TGTGCCAGCAGCCTTCCCGGGACTAGCGGGACCAAAAATAGTCGGTACTTC.

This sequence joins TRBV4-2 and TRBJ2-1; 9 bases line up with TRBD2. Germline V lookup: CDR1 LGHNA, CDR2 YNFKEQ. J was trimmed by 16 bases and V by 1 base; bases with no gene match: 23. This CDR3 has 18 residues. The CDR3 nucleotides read TGTGCCAGCAGCCAAGCAACTAGCGGGCTCAGCTCCTACAATGAGCCCTTCTTC. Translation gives CASSQATSGLSSYNEPFF.

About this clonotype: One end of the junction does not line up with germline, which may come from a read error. CDR3 bases: TGTGCCAGTAGCTCAGAGAATCACACCGGGGAGCTGTTTTTT. Protein: CASSSENHTGELFF. The J gene is TRBJ2-2, the V gene TRBV11-2; D is unresolved. This CDR3 is built from 14 residues. Germline V CDR1 and CDR2: SGHAT, FQNNGV.